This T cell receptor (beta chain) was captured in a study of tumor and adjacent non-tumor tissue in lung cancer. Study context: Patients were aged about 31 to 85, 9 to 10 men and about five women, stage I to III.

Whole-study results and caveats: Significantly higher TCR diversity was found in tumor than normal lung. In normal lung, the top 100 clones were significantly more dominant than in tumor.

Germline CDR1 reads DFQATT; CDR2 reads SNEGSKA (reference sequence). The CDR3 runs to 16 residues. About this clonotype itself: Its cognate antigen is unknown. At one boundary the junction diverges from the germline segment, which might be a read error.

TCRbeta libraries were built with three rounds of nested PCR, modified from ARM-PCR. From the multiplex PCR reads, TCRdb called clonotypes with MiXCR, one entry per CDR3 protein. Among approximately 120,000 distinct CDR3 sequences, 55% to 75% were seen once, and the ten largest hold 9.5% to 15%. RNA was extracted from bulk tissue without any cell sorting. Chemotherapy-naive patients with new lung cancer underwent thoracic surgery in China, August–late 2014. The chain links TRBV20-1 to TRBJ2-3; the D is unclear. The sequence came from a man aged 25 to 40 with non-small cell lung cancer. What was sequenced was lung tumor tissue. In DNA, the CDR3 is TGCAATGCTAGACCTGCCGGTGGCCCCGAGGCAGATACGCAGTATTTT. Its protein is CNARPAGGPEADTQYF.